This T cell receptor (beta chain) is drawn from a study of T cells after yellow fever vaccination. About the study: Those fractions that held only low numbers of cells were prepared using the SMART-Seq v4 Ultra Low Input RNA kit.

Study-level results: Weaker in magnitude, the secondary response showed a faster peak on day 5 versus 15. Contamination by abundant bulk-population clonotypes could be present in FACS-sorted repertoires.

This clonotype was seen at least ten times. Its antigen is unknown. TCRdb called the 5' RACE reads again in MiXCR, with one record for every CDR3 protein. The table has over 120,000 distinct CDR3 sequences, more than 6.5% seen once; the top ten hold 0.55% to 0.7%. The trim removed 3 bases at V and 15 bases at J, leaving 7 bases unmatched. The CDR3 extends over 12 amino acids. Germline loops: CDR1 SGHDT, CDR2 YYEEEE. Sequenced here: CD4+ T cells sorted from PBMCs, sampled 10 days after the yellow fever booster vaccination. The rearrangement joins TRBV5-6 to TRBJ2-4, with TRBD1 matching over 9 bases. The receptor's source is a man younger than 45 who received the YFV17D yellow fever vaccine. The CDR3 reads CASSSQDRGGYF. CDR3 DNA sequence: TGTGCCAGCAGCTCCCAGGACAGGGGTGGGTACTTC.